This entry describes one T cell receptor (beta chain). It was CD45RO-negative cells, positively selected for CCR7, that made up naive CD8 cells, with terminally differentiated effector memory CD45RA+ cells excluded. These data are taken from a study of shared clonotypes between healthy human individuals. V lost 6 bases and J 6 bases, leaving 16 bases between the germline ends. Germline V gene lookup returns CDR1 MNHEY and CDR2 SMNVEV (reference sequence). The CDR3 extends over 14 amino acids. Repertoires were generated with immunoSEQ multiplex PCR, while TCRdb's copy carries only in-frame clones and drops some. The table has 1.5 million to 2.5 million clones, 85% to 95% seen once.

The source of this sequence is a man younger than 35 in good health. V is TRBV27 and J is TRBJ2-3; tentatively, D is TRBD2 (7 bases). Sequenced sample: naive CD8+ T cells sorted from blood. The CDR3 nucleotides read TGTGCCAGCAGATTCGAGGGGGGGAGGGATACGCAGTATTTT. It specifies CASRFEGGRDTQYF.